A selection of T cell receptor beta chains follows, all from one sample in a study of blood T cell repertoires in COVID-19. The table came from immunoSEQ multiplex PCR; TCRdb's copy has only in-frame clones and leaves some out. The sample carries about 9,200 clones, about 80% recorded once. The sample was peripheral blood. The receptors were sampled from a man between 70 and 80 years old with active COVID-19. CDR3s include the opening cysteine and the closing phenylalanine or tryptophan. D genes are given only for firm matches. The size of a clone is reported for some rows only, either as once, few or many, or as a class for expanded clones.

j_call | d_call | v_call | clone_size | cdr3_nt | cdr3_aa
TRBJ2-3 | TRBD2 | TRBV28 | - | TGTGCCAGCAGTTTAGGAGGCGGGAGTGCGCAGTATTTT | CASSLGGGSAQYF
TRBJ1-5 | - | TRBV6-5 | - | TGTGCCAGCACCCGAAGGGGGACGGGGGGTCAGCCCCAGCATTTT | CASTRRGTGGQPQHF
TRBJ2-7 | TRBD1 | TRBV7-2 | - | TGTGCCAGCAGCTTAGTCGTCGACAGGGCAAGCGAGCAGTACTTC | CASSLVVDRASEQYF
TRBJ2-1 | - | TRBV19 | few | TGTGCCAGTAGTGGGGACTATGAGCAGTTCTTC | CASSGDYEQFF
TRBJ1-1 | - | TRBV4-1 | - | TGCGCCAGCAGCCAAGAACGGAGGACTGAAGCTTTCTTT | CASSQERRTEAFF
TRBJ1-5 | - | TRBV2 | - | TGTGCCAGCAGCCCCCAGGGTGAACTTCAGCCCCAGCATTTT | CASSPQGELQPQHF
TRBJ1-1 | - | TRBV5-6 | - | TGTGCCAGCAGCTTGGGATGGGGAGACACTGAAGCTTTCTTT | CASSLGWGDTEAFF
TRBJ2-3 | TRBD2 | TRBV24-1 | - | TGTGCCACCATGGGTGCGGGGGGATCGGGAGATACGCAGTATTTT | CATMGAGGSGDTQYF
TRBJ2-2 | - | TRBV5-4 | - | TGTGCCAGCAGCACATACAGGACCCGGGAGCTGTTTTTT | CASSTYRTRELFF
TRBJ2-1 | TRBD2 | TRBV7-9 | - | TGTGCCAGCAGCTTAGTCCCGGGAGGTTGGAATGAGCAGTTCTTC | CASSLVPGGWNEQFF
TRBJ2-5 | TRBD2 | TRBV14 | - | TGTGCCAGCAGCCCCCGGACTAGCGAGACCCAGTACTTC | CASSPRTSETQYF
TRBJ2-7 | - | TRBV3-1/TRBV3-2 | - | TGTGCCAGCAGGCTCCGGGGCTCCTACGAGCAGTACTTC | CASRLRGSYEQYF
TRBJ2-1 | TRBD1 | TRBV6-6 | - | TGTGCCAGCAGGTTTCAGACAGGGGGGGACAATGAGCAGTTCTTC | CASRFQTGGDNEQFF
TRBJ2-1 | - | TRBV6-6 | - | TGTGCCAGCAGTTTCGGACCACTCGGGGATGAGCAGTTCTTC | CASSFGPLGDEQFF
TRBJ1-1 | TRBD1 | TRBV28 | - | TGTGCCAGCAGCCGTCCCGGGACAGGATTGAACACTGAAGCTTTCTTT | CASSRPGTGLNTEAFF
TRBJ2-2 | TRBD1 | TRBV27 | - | TGTGCCAGCAGCAAGGACAGGGGGAACACCGGGGAGCTGTTTTTT | CASSKDRGNTGELFF
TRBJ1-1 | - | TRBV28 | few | TGTGCCAGCAGTTTGCGGCAGGGCGGGGATACTGAAGCTTTCTTT | CASSLRQGGDTEAFF
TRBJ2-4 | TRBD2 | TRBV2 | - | TGTGCCAGCAGTGAAGGACTAGCGGTAGCCAAAAACATTCAGTACTTC | CASSEGLAVAKNIQYF
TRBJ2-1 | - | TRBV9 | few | TGTGCCAGCAGCGTAGTCGGAGGGAAAAACGATGAGCAGTTCTTC | CASSVVGGKNDEQFF
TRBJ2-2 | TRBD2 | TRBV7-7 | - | TGTGCTAGCAGCCCAGCTAGCGGGAGGATGGGCACCGGGGAGCTGTTTTTT | CASSPASGRMGTGELFF
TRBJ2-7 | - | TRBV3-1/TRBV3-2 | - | TGTGCCAGCAGCCAAGTGTCGGGATCCTACGAGCAGTACTTC | CASSQVSGSYEQYF
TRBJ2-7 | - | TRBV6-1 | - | TGTGCCAGCAGTGATAAGGGACTCTTCTCCTACGAGCAGTACTTC | CASSDKGLFSYEQYF
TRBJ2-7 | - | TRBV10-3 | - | TGTGCCATCACCGCGGATTACTCCTACGAGCAGTACTTC | CAITADYSYEQYF
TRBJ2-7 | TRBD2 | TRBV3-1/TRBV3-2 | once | TGTGCCAGCAGCCTTAGCGGGAGGGCCGACTACGAGCAGTACTTC | CASSLSGRADYEQYF
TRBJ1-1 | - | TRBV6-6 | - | TGTGCCAGCAGTTACCAGGGAAGCACTGAAGCTTTCTTT | CASSYQGSTEAFF
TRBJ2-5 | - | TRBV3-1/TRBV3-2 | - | TGTGCCAGCAGCCAAGAACTTATCAGGCTGGGAGAGACCCAGTACTTC | CASSQELIRLGETQYF
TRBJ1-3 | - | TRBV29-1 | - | TGCAGCGTTGGACTGGGGAGCTCTGGAAACACCATATATTTT | CSVGLGSSGNTIYF
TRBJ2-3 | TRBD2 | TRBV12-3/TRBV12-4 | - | TGTGCCAGCACCAAGGGAGGGACAGATACGCAGTATTTT | CASTKGGTDTQYF
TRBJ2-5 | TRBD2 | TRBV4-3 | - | TGCGCCAGCAGCCAAGATCTGCTAGCGGGAGACTCAGAGACCCAGTACTTC | CASSQDLLAGDSETQYF
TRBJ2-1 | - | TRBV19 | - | TGTGCCAGTGGGGCAGCCCCCTACAATGAGCAGTTCTTC | CASGAAPYNEQFF
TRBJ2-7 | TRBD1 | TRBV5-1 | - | TGCGCCAGCAGCTTGAGTGGGCAGGGGGTCTACGAGCAGTACTTC | CASSLSGQGVYEQYF
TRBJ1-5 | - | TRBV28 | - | TGTGCCAGCAGTTTCGAAGTACAGGGCGGTCAGCCCCAGCATTTT | CASSFEVQGGQPQHF
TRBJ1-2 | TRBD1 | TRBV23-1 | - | TGCGCCAGCAGTCAATTAGGGGACAGGTGCCTCAACTATGGCTACACCTTC | CASSQLGDRCLNYGYTF
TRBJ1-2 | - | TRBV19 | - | TGTGCCAGTAGTAAGGAGGGTGGCTACACCTTC | CASSKEGGYTF
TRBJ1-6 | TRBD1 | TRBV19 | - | TGTGCCAGTAGTATTCAGGGGGCTCGGTCACCCCTCCACTTT | CASSIQGARSPLHF
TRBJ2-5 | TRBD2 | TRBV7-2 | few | TGTGCCAGCAGCCCCAGCGGGAGTGGTGAGACCCAGTACTTC | CASSPSGSGETQYF
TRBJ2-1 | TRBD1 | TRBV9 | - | TGTGCCAGCAGCGGACAGGGCTTTGGCTACAATGAGCAGTTCTTC | CASSGQGFGYNEQFF
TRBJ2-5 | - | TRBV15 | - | TGTGCCACCAGCAGAGGGGGCGCTAGCCAAGAGACCCAGTACTTC | CATSRGGASQETQYF